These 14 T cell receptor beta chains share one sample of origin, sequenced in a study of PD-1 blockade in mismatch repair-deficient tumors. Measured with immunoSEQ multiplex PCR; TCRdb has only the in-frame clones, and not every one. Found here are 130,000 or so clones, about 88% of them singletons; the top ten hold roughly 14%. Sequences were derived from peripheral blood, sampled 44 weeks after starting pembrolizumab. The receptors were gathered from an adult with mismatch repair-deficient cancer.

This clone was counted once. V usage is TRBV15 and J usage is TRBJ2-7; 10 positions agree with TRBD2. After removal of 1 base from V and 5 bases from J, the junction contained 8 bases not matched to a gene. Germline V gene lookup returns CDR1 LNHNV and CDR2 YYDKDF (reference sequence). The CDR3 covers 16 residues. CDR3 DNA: TGTGCCACCAGCAGAGGGTCTAGCGGGAGTCCCCACGAGCAGTACTTC. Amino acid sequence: CATSRGSSGSPHEQYF.

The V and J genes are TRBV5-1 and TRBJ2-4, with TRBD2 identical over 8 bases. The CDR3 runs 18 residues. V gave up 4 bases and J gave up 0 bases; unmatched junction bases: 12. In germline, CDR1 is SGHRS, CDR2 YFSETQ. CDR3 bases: TGCGCCAGCAGCAATCGGACTAGCAGCCCCGTAGCCAAAAACATTCAGTACTTC. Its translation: CASSNRTSSPVAKNIQYF.

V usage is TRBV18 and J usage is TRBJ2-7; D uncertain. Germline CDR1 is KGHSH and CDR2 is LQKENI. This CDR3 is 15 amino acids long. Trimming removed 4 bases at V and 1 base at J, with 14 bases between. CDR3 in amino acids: CASSRRAWPSYEQYF. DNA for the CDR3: TGTGCCAGCTCACGACGGGCCTGGCCGTCCTACGAGCAGTACTTC. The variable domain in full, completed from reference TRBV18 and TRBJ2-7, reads NAGVMQNPRHLVRRRGQEARLRCSPMKGHSHVYWYRQLPEEGLKFMVYLQKENIIDESGMPKERFSAEFPKEGPSILRIQQVVRGDSAAYFCASSRRAWPSYEQYFGPGTRLTVT.

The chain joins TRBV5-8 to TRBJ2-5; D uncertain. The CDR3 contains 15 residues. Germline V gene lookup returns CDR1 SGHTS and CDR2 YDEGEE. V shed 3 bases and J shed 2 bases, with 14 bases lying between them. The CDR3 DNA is TGTGCCAGCAGCTGGCGCCTGGAACAGCAAGAGACCCAGTACTTC. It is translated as CASSWRLEQQETQYF.

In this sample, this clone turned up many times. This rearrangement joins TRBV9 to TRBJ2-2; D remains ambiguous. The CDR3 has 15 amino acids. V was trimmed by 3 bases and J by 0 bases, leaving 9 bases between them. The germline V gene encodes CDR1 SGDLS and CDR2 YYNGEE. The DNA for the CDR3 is TGTGCCAGCAGCGAACAACGTGCGAACACCGGGGAGCTGTTTTTT. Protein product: CASSEQRANTGELFF.

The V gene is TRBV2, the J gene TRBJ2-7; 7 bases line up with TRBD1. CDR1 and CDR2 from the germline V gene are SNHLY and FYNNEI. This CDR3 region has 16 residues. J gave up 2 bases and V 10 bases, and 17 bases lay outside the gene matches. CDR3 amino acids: CANADLTGAWAYEQYF. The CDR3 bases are TGTGCCAACGCAGACTTAACAGGGGCTTGGGCCTACGAGCAGTACTTC.

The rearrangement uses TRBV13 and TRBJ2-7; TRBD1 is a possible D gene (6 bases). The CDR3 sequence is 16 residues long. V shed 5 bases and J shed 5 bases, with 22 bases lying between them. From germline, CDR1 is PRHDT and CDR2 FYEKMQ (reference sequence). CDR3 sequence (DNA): TGTGCCAGCAGCCCTTCCCCCCGGGACACGGTCCACGAGCAGTACTTC. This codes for CASSPSPRDTVHEQYF.

The CDR3 nucleotides read TGCGCCAGCAGCCAAGAAGTCGGGGGCCCACGGAATGAGCAGTTCTTC. It specifies CASSQEVGGPRNEQFF. The chain couples TRBV4-3 to TRBJ2-1; D may correspond to TRBD1 or TRBD2 (6 bases each). This CDR3 comprises 16 residues. V was clipped by 0 bases and J by 7 bases, with 16 bases between them. CDR1 and CDR2 from the germline V gene are LGHNA and YSLEER.

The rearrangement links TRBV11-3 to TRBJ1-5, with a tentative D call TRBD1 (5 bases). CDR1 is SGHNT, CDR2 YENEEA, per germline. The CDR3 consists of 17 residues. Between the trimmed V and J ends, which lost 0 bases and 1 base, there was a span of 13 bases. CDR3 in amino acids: CASSLDREVVSNQPQHF. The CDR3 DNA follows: TGTGCCAGCAGCTTAGACAGGGAGGTGGTAAGCAATCAGCCCCAGCATTTT. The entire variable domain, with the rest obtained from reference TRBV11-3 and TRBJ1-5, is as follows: EAGVVQSPRYKIIEKKQPVAFWCNPISGHNTLYWYLQNLGQGPELLIRYENEEAVDDSQLPKDRFSAERLKGVDSTLKIQPAELGDSAVYLCASSLDREVVSNQPQHFGDGTRLSIL.

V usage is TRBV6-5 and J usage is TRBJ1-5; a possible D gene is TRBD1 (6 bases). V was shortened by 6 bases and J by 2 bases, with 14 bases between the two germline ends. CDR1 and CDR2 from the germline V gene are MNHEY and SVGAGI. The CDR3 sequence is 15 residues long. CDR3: CASRGGEGGNQPQHF. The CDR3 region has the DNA TGTGCCAGCAGAGGAGGGGAGGGGGGCAATCAGCCCCAGCATTTT.

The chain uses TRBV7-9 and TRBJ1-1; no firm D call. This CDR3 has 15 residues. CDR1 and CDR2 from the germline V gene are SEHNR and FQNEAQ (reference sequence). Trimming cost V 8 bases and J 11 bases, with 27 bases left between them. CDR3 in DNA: TGTGCCAGCCTACCTGCCGCGGGATCCTCCCAGTGGGCTTTCTTT. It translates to CASLPAAGSSQWAFF.

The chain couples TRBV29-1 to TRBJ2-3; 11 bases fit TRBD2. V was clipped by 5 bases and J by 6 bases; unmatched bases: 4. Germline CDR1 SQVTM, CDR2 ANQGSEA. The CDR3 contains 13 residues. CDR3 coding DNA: TGCAGCGTTCCGACTAGCGGGGACGATACGCAGTATTTT. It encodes CSVPTSGDDTQYF.

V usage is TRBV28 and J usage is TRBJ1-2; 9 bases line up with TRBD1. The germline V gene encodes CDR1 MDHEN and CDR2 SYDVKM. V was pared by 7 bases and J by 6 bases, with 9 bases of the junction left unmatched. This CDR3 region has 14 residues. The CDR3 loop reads CASTYLGQGHGYTF. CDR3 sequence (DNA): TGTGCCAGCACCTACCTGGGACAGGGCCATGGCTACACCTTC.

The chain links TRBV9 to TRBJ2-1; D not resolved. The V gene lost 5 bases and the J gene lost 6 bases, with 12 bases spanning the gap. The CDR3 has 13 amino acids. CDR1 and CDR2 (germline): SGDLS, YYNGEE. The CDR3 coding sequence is TGTGCCAGCAGGGTTCTGGGTGTCAATGAGCAGTTCTTC. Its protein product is CASRVLGVNEQFF.